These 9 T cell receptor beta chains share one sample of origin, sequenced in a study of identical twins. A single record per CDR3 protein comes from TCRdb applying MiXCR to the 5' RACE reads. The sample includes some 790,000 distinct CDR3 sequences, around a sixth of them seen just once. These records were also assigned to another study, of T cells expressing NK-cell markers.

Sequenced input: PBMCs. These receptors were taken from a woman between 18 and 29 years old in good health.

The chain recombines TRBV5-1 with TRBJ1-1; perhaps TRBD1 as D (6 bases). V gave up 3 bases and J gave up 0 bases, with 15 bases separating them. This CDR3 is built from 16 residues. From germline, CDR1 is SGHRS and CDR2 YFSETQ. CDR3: CASSSPDRNLNTEAFF. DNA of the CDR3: TGCGCCAGCAGCTCTCCCGACAGGAACTTGAACACTGAAGCTTTCTTT.

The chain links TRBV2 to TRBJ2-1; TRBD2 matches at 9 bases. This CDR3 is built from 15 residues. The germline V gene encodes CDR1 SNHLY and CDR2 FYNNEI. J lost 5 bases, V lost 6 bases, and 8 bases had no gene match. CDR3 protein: CASRGGLAHHNEQFF. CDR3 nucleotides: TGTGCCAGCAGGGGGGGACTAGCCCACCACAATGAGCAGTTCTTC.

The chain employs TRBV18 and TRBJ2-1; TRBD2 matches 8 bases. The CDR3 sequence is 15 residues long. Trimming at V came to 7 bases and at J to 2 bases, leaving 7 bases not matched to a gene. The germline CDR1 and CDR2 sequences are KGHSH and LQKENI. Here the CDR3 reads CASLRGEMTYNEQFF. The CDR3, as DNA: TGTGCCAGCTTGCGGGGGGAAATGACCTACAATGAGCAGTTCTTC. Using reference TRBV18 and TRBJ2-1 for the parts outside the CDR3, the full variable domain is NAGVMQNPRHLVRRRGQEARLRCSPMKGHSHVYWYRQLPEEGLKFMVYLQKENIIDESGMPKERFSAEFPKEGPSILRIQQVVRGDSAAYFCASLRGEMTYNEQFFGPGTRLTVL.

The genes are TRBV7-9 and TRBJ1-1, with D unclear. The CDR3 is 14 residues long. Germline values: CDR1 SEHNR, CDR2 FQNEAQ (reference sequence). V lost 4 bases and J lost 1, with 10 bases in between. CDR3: CASSYTAPNTEAFF. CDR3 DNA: TGTGCCAGCAGCTACACAGCCCCGAACACTGAAGCTTTCTTT.

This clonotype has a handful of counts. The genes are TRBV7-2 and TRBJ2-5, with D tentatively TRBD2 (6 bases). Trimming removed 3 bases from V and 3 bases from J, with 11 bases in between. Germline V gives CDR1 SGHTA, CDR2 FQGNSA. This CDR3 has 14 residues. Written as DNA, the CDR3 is TGTGCCAGCAGCTTCGGGGGACGGGAAGAGACCCAGTACTTC. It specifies CASSFGGREETQYF.

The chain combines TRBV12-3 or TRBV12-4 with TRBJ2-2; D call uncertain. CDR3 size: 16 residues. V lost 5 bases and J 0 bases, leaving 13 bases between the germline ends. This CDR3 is CASSKTLFTNTGELFF. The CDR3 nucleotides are TGTGCCAGCAGTAAAACCCTTTTTACGAACACCGGGGAGCTGTTTTTT.

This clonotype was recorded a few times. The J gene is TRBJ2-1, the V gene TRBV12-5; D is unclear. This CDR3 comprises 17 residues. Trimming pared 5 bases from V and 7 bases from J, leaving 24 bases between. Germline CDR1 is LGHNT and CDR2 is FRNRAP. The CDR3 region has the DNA TGTGCTAGTGGTGCAGGACCCCAACTCCGCGTCGGGAATGAGCAGTTCTTC. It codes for CASGAGPQLRVGNEQFF.

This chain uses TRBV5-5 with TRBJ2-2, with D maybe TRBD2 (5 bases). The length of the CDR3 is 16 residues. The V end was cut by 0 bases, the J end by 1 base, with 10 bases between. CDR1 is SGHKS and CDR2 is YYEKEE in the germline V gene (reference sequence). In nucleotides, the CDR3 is TGTGCCAGCAGCTTGGTAGGTGGGAGGAACACCGGGGAGCTGTTTTTT. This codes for CASSLVGGRNTGELFF. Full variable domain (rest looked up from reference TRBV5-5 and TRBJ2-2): DAGVTQSPTHLIKTRGQQVTLRCSPISGHKSVSWYQQVLGQGPQFIFQYYEKEERGRGNFPDRFSARQFPNYSSELNVNALLLGDSALYLCASSLVGGRNTGELFFGEGSRLTVL.

CDR3 loop: CSARDPSGGGGELFF. The CDR3, as DNA: TGCAGTGCTAGAGATCCCTCCGGGGGTGGTGGGGAGCTGTTTTTT. The chain uses TRBV20-1 and TRBJ2-2, with D maybe TRBD2 (6 bases). The CDR3 totals 15 residues. Germline V gene sequence: CDR1 DFQATT, CDR2 SNEGSKA (reference sequence). Trimming took off 0 bases at V and 8 bases at J, with 16 bases between the two ends.